This entry describes one T cell receptor beta chain. The clone's antigen remains unknown. Just one base apart from a much larger clone, this may be a read error. The data derive from a study of blood T cells in healthy people across ages (dated by TCRdb to the mid-2010s). Describing the broader study: Template switching captured roughly one uniquely barcoded TCR beta cDNA molecule per two T cells in model experiments. To track age-related changes in TCR beta repertoire diversity, the study relied on deep sequencing normalized with unique cDNA molecular identifiers. Donors were grouped into four age groups: young (average 16 years), middle-aged (less than 40), aged (around 60) and long-lived (82). To avoid experimental bias, donors of different ages were spread randomly across the sequencing lanes. Two additional independent replicas of 1 million unique cDNA reads from the same blood draw were analyzed for two donors (one aged 18 to 30 and one aged 80 or older). Results and caveats for the whole study, not just this receptor: Compared with the aged group, the long-lived group had more naive CD4+ T cells, fewer expanded clones and increased TCR diversity, a pattern suggesting age selection. Bulk unsorted PBMC profiling prevented conclusive comparison of naive and antigen-experienced compartments. Observed TCR beta diversity correlated strongly with the percentage of naive T cells measured by flow cytometry. Total diversity estimates from one million sequenced T cells were considered lower bounds and underestimates. As age increased, observed TCR beta diversity per million T cells dropped in a roughly linear way, and a significant reduction was already evident by age about 40. Donor CMV infection status was unknown, potentially confounding age-related changes in expanded clonotypes.

Systemically healthy Caucasian individuals from Russia, about 38 in total and aged about 6 to 95 years, were included as donors. About 9.8 milliliters of peripheral blood were drawn from each donor into EDTA-treated Vacutainer tubes. Ficoll-Paque density-gradient centrifugation was used to isolate PBMCs, with at least 6.5 million per sample. Total RNA was extracted from PBMCs with Trizol reagent, with at least 5 micrograms obtained per sample. For every donor, flow cytometry on a PBMC aliquot measured the percentage of naive CD45RAhigh/CD27high T cells. Receptors were amplified or captured by 5' RACE. TCRdb lists the instrument as Illumina HiSeq 2500. The second PCR ran for roughly 7 to 11 cycles and used a J-beta primer mix along with a sample-barcoded 5' primer. Each TCR beta cDNA molecule received a unique molecular identifier from a template-switch 5' adaptor carrying 12 random nucleotides. Each sample yielded at least 2.5 million CDR3-containing paired-end reads. The Mint cDNA synthesis kit, primed by a TRBC-specific oligonucleotide, was used to synthesize first-strand cDNA from all RNA. Following uracil-DNA glycosylase treatment, a first 18-cycle PCR with universal primers M1SS and BC2_uni_R was performed on all cDNA. Concerning the study's data processing: For normalization, 1 million high-quality reads were randomly selected from each sample, with every read carrying a distinct molecular identifier. Reads with shared molecular identifiers were discarded instead of being binned into consensus sequences. MiTCR, run with a Q25 quality threshold and the strictest error-elimination algorithm, handled CDR3 identification, clonotype clustering and error correction. A nonparametric unseen species model using Euler transformation provided a lower-bound estimate of total TCR beta diversity. TCRdb's own reprocessing of the public reads used fastp at Q25 and MiXCR and kept productive beta chains. All rows with the same CDR3 protein become a single entry with the most common DNA and genes. In this record, the V and J calls reflect TCRdb's handling and not the investigators' own analysis. Counted in this sample were about 1.7 million distinct CDR3 sequences; 28% of them appeared once. The leading ten clones occupy about 8% of the sample.

Material: blood. The TCR originated in a woman in her thirties in good health.

The sequenced DNA is TGCAGCGTTGTGGCAGGGGATCCCTACAATGAGCAGTACTTC. It translates as CSVVAGDPYNEQYF. The sequence joins TRBV29-1 to TRBJ2-7; TRBD1 is a possible D gene, resting on 6 matching bases. From the cysteine through the phenylalanine, the CDR3 covers 14 amino acids. Of the read, only the CDR3 DNA is kept; its 42 bases are in frame from base 1. Cut back by 4 bases and 7 bases, the V and J ends lie 20 bases apart. As encoded in the germline V gene, CDR1 is SQVTM while CDR2 is ANQGSEA.